The 24 T cell receptor beta chains in this list originate from one sample, sequenced in a study of molecular identifiers for immune sequencing clone quantification. Each CDR3 protein is one row after TCRdb ran MiXCR on the PCR reads. The sample has about 630,000 distinct CDR3 sequences; roughly 25% are singletons. The sequenced material came from naive CD8+ T cells from blood, with Jurkat cell RNA spiked in. Specified subset: FACS-sorted CD8+CD4-CCR7+CD45RA+ naive T cells. The receptors were sampled from a human donor in good health. Some libraries in this study had Jurkat cell RNA spiked in.

Only a few counts were recorded for this clonotype. The CDR3 loop is CSARDRGGQDSGNTIYF. DNA for the CDR3: TGCAGTGCTAGAGATAGGGGAGGACAGGACTCTGGAAACACCATATATTTT. The chain joins TRBV20-1 to TRBJ1-3; TRBD1 matches at 7 bases. J gave up 0 bases and V 0 bases, and 8 bases lay outside the gene matches. The germline CDR1 and CDR2 sequences are DFQATT and SNEGSKA (reference sequence). The CDR3 sequence is 17 residues long.

The chain couples TRBV28 to TRBJ2-7; D is perhaps TRBD1 (5 bases). Trimming removed 3 bases at V and 2 bases at J, with 20 bases between. The CDR3 consists of 17 residues. Germline CDR1 MDHEN, CDR2 SYDVKM. Written as DNA, the CDR3 is TGTGCCAGCAGTTTGCCCTTGTTGGTCAGGGATCCCTACGAGCAGTACTTC. It translates to CASSLPLLVRDPYEQYF. The full variable domain, rest sourced from reference TRBV28 and TRBJ2-7, is DVKVTQSSRYLVKRTGEKVFLECVQDMDHENMFWYRQDPGLGLRLIYFSYDVKMKEKGDIPEGYSVSREKKERFSLILESASTNQTSMYLCASSLPLLVRDPYEQYFGPGTRLTVT.

This clonotype was seen more than once but under ten times. The rearrangement links TRBV27 to TRBJ2-7; 7 bases agree with TRBD1. Germline V lookup: CDR1 MNHEY, CDR2 SMNVEV (reference sequence). V lost 5 bases, J lost 5 bases, and 9 bases stayed unmatched. The CDR3 runs 14 residues. CDR3 bases: TGTGCCAGCAGTCTTCTCATCGACAGGGACGAGCAGTACTTC. This gives the protein CASSLLIDRDEQYF.

CDR3: CSARPDRVLATGFYGYTF. The CDR3 DNA sequence: TGCAGTGCTAGGCCCGACAGGGTCCTCGCGACCGGGTTCTATGGCTACACCTTC. The chain is built from TRBV20-1 and TRBJ1-2, with 7 bases identical to TRBD1. The germline CDR1 and CDR2 sequences are DFQATT and SNEGSKA (reference sequence). V lost 3 bases to trimming and J lost 4 bases; unmatched junction nucleotides: 20. The CDR3 sequence is 18 residues long.

This clonotype was seen a handful of times. The J gene is TRBJ2-1, the V gene TRBV28; 12 bases agree with TRBD1. Germline V gene sequence: CDR1 MDHEN, CDR2 SYDVKM. This CDR3 region has 15 residues. Germline trimming cut 6 bases from V and 8 bases from J; bases unmatched to any gene: 8. CDR3 sequence reads: CASSLRDRGLYEQFF. The CDR3, as DNA: TGTGCCAGCAGCCTCCGGGACAGGGGGCTGTATGAGCAGTTCTTC.

This clonotype was detected many times. The chain recombines TRBV7-2 with TRBJ2-3, with 8 positions matching TRBD2. Germline loops: CDR1 SGHTA, CDR2 FQGNSA. With 3 bases clipped from V and 0 bases from J, the junction kept 11 bases outside the gene matches. CDR3 length equals 18 residues. In nucleotides, the CDR3 is TGTGCCAGCAGCTTCACCGGCGGGAGGTTGGGGAGCACAGATACGCAGTATTTT. Amino acid sequence: CASSFTGGRLGSTDTQYF.

This clonotype came up a few times. The germline gene is not matched at one end of the junction; a read error may be the cause. CDR3 loop: CASSLGDRSNTEPFF. CDR3 in DNA: TGTGCCAGTAGCCTAGGGGACCGCTCGAACACTGAACCTTTCTTT. The V call is TRBV19, the J call TRBJ1-1; D might be TRBD1 (5 bases). CDR3 length: 15 residues. The germline V gene encodes CDR1 LNHDA and CDR2 SQIVND (reference sequence).

This chain links TRBV12-3 or TRBV12-4 with TRBJ1-2; D remains unclear. The CDR3 spans 11 residues. The V and J ends lost 8 bases and 9 bases respectively, with 13 bases between them. In DNA form, the CDR3 reads TGTGCCAGCGCTAGAGGGAATAGCTACACCTTC. This gives the protein CASARGNSYTF.

The V gene is TRBV28, the J gene TRBJ2-7; 8 bases line up with TRBD2. The ends lost 1 base at V and 7 bases at J; junction bases unmatched: 6. The CDR3 has 14 residues. In germline, CDR1 is MDHEN, CDR2 SYDVKM. The DNA of the CDR3 is TGTGCCAGCAGTTTATCGGCGGGAGGTAAGGAGCAGTACTTC. It is translated as CASSLSAGGKEQYF. Full variable domain (rest looked up from reference TRBV28 and TRBJ2-7): DVKVTQSSRYLVKRTGEKVFLECVQDMDHENMFWYRQDPGLGLRLIYFSYDVKMKEKGDIPEGYSVSREKKERFSLILESASTNQTSMYLCASSLSAGGKEQYFGPGTRLTVT.

This clonotype appeared a few times. The chain joins TRBV7-9 to TRBJ2-7; possible D gene TRBD1, 5 bases. The CDR3 loop spans 15 amino acids. Trimming took off 2 bases at V and 0 bases at J, with 11 bases between the two ends. The germline V gene has CDR1 SEHNR and CDR2 FQNEAQ (reference sequence). The CDR3 region has the DNA TGTGCCAGCAGCTTACGACAGAATTACTCCTACGAGCAGTACTTC. Protein: CASSLRQNYSYEQYF.

This clonotype was observed at least ten times. The genes are TRBV12-3 or TRBV12-4 and TRBJ1-5; D not resolved. The germline V and J ends were trimmed by 8 bases and 0 bases, with 11 bases remaining between them. This CDR3 region has 14 residues. CDR3 protein: CASQPTGSNQPQHF. Here the CDR3 DNA reads TGTGCCAGCCAGCCGACGGGTAGCAATCAGCCCCAGCATTTT.

On this clonotype itself: An end of the junction does not agree with germline; a read error may underlie this. This chain joins TRBV2 and TRBJ1-2; D is ambiguous. Germline CDR1 SNHLY, CDR2 FYNNEI. CDR3 size: 14 residues. The CDR3 DNA reads as TGTGCCGGCAGGTTGGATCCCCAAGACTATGGCTACACCTTC. Its translation is CAGRLDPQDYGYTF.

This clonotype has at least ten counts. The chain couples TRBV4-3 to TRBJ2-3, with 8 nucleotides matching TRBD1. Germline V CDR1 and CDR2: LGHNA, YSLEER. The CDR3 is made up of 14 amino acids. J gave up 6 bases and V 3 bases, and 5 bases lay outside the gene matches. The CDR3 bases are TGCGCCAGCAGCCAGGGGACAGGTTCTGATACGCAGTATTTT. Amino acids: CASSQGTGSDTQYF.

The rearrangement links TRBV4-1 to TRBJ1-3; the D is unclear. CDR3 size: 16 residues. Deletions cut 0 bases from V and 2 bases from J, with 11 bases between. Germline assignment: CDR1 MGHRA and CDR2 YSYEKL. The CDR3 region is CASSQEWWVAGNTIYF. CDR3 nucleotides: TGCGCCAGCAGCCAAGAGTGGTGGGTGGCTGGAAACACCATATATTTT.

This sequence joins TRBV28 and TRBJ2-2; TRBD1 aligns across 8 bases. Germline loops: CDR1 MDHEN, CDR2 SYDVKM. The CDR3 extends over 18 amino acids. The junction had 14 bases not matched to a gene; V was cut back by 6 bases and J by 2 bases. The CDR3 DNA reads TGTGCCAGCAGCCCCCGGGACAGGTCTTCCGATAACACCGGGGAGCTGTTTTTT. Its translation: CASSPRDRSSDNTGELFF.

This chain uses TRBV24-1 with TRBJ1-2, with TRBD1 as a possible D gene (5 bases). This CDR3 spans 14 amino acids. Germline V gene lookup returns CDR1 KGHDR and CDR2 SFDVKD. Trimming pared 0 bases from V and 3 bases from J, leaving 7 bases between. CDR3 DNA: TGTGCCACCAGTGATTTGTTCAGGGACTATGGCTACACCTTC. It specifies CATSDLFRDYGYTF.

This clonotype was picked up a small number of times. V usage is TRBV19 and J usage is TRBJ2-4, with 11 bases fitting TRBD2. The CDR3 runs 16 residues. V shed 3 bases and J 1 base; nucleotides not matched to a gene: 2. CDR1 is LNHDA and CDR2 is SQIVND in the germline V gene (reference sequence). CDR3 sequence (DNA): TGTGCCAGTAGTATGCTAGCGGGGGGCGCCAAAAACATTCAGTACTTC. Its protein product is CASSMLAGGAKNIQYF.

This clonotype has just a few counts. V is TRBV21-1 and J is TRBJ2-2. TRBV21-1 is a pseudogene locus. The CDR3 sequence is 14 residues long. CDR3 sequence: CASIGSEGAGELFF. CDR3 nucleotide sequence: TGTGCCAGCATAGGGTCAGAAGGTGCCGGGGAGCTGTTTTTT.

Many counts were recorded for this clonotype. V is TRBV27 and J is TRBJ1-5; D is ambiguous. Germline V lookup: CDR1 MNHEY, CDR2 SMNVEV (reference sequence). CDR3 length: 13 residues. Trimming shortened V by 6 bases and J by 4 bases, and 10 bases separated the two germline ends. CDR3 amino acids: CASSEGSNQPQHF. CDR3 coding DNA: TGTGCCAGCAGCGAGGGATCGAATCAGCCCCAGCATTTT.

This clonotype has only a few counts. This sequence may be a read error, since a much larger clone differs from it by one base. J is TRBJ2-3 and V is TRBV7-2, with TRBD2 identical over 8 bases. After removal of 3 bases from V and 2 bases from J, the junction contained 10 bases not matched to a gene. CDR1 and CDR2 from the germline V gene are SGHTA and FQGNSA. The CDR3 covers 17 residues. The CDR3 loop reads CASSFHDSGVATDTQYF. The CDR3 nucleotides read TGTGCCAGCAGCTTTCACGATAGCGGGGTCGCCACAGATACGCAGTATTTT.

This clonotype was recorded many times. The J gene is TRBJ2-7, the V gene TRBV6-2 or TRBV6-3; the match to TRBD1 covers 7 bases. Germline CDR1 and CDR2: MNHEY and SVGEGT. With V trimmed by 6 bases and J by 4 bases, 12 bases remained unmatched. The CDR3 runs to 15 residues. CDR3: CASRPGRQGVYEQYF. CDR3 coding DNA: TGTGCCAGCAGACCCGGAAGACAGGGAGTGTACGAGCAGTACTTC.

At least ten counts were recorded for this clonotype. The chain links TRBV28 to TRBJ1-4, with 11 bases that match TRBD1. Losses at the gene ends were 5 bases for V and 0 bases for J; bases not matched to a gene: 8. CDR1 MDHEN and CDR2 SYDVKM come from the germline V gene. The length of the CDR3 is 18 residues. CDR3 DNA: TGTGCCAGCAGTATCATCGGACAGGGGGCCGCAACTAATGAAAAACTGTTTTTT. This translates into CASSIIGQGAATNEKLFF.

Notes on this clonotype: Given a much more abundant clone one base away, this may be a read error. The chain carries TRBV7-2 and TRBJ1-1; D possibly corresponds to TRBD1 (5 bases). The CDR3 spans 15 residues. Germline values: CDR1 SGHTA, CDR2 FQGNSA. Trimming removed 4 bases from V and 1 base from J, with 13 bases in between. The CDR3 sequence is CASSSVTDPNTEAFF. Here the CDR3 DNA reads TGTGCCAGCAGCTCAGTGACAGACCCGAACACTGAAGCTTTCTTT.

The V and J genes are TRBV11-2 and TRBJ1-2, with a weak D call TRBD1 (5 bases). Germline CDR1 and CDR2: SGHAT and FQNNGV. V lost 5 bases and J 4 bases, leaving 14 bases between the germline ends. The CDR3 covers 14 residues. The CDR3 spells CASSPGEGIYGYTF. In nucleotides, the CDR3 is TGTGCCAGCAGCCCCGGCGAGGGGATCTATGGCTACACCTTC. Full variable domain (missing parts from reference TRBV11-2 and TRBJ1-2): EAGVAQSPRYKIIEKRQSVAFWCNPISGHATLYWYQQILGQGPKLLIQFQNNGVVDDSQLPKDRFSAERLKGVDSTLKIQPAKLEDSAVYLCASSPGEGIYGYTFGSGTRLTVV.